A single sample gave rise to the 32 T cell receptor beta chains below, sequenced in a study of cytomegalovirus exposure and HLA in healthy donors. The primer mix had 60 Vbeta and 13 Jbeta primers. Libraries were prepared by immunoSEQ multiplex PCR; TCRdb keeps only in-frame clonotypes and omits some of them. The sample carries around 71,000 clones, approximately 57% recorded once. The material sequenced was PBMCs. The receptors shown here come from a man aged 25-40 years in good health and CMV-seropositive.

The chain uses TRBV28 and TRBJ2-7; TRBD1 agrees at 9 bases. In germline, CDR1 is MDHEN, CDR2 SYDVKM. This CDR3 is built from 16 residues. With 6 bases clipped from V and 1 base from J, the junction kept 10 bases outside the gene matches. The CDR3 here is CASRPTGQGISYEQYF. The DNA of the CDR3 is TGTGCCAGCAGACCAACGGGACAGGGTATTTCCTACGAGCAGTACTTC.

The V gene is TRBV29-1, the J gene TRBJ1-5, with D maybe TRBD1 (6 bases). CDR1 is SQVTM and CDR2 is ANQGSEA in the germline V gene. The ends were cut back, 2 bases at V and 4 bases at J, with 6 bases in the middle. The CDR3 totals 12 residues. CDR3 residues: CSVEQGNQPQHF. The CDR3 region has the DNA TGCAGCGTTGAACAGGGGAATCAGCCCCAGCATTTT. The full variable domain, in which reference TRBV29-1 and TRBJ1-5 provide the parts outside the CDR3, is SAVISQKPSRDICQRGTSLTIQCQVDSQVTMMFWYRQQPGQSLTLIATANQGSEATYESGFVIDKFPISRPNLTFSTLTVSNMSPEDSSIYLCSVEQGNQPQHFGDGTRLSIL.

This clone has just a few counts. The chain carries TRBV19 and TRBJ2-7; 9 bases agree with TRBD1. V trimming: 6 bases; J trimming: 1 base; junction bases outside the gene matches: 4. This CDR3 spans 14 amino acids. Germline-derived CDR1 and CDR2 are LNHDA and SQIVND (reference sequence). The CDR3 sequence is CASSDRGESYEQYF. CDR3 DNA sequence: TGTGCCAGTAGCGACAGGGGGGAGTCCTACGAGCAGTACTTC.

The rearrangement uses TRBV19 and TRBJ1-5, with a possible D match to TRBD1 (6 bases). Deletions cut 3 bases from V and 1 base from J, with 10 bases between. Germline lookup yields CDR1 LNHDA and CDR2 SQIVND (reference sequence). The CDR3 is 15 residues long. CDR3 nucleotide sequence: TGTGCCAGTAGTATTATAGGGGGAAGCAATCAGCCCCAGCATTTT. This gives the protein CASSIIGGSNQPQHF.

V is TRBV7-9 and J is TRBJ2-7; 7 bases are shared with TRBD1. Unmatched junction bases numbered 6, after V lost 6 bases and J lost 4 bases. This CDR3 is 13 amino acids long. Germline V gene data show CDR1 as SEHNR and CDR2 as FQNEAQ (reference sequence). CDR3 DNA: TGTGCCAGCAGTCACCGACAGGGTTACGAGCAGTACTTC. Residues: CASSHRQGYEQYF.

The chain combines TRBV4-3 with TRBJ2-1; possibly TRBD1 for D (6 bases). The CDR3 is 14 amino acids. The V end was cut by 0 bases, the J end by 10 bases, with 13 bases between. Looked up from germline, CDR1 is LGHNA and CDR2 is YSLEER. The CDR3 bases are TGCGCCAGCAGCCAAGAGGGGGCGAAACGGGAGCAGTTCTTC. It specifies CASSQEGAKREQFF.

V usage is TRBV19 and J usage is TRBJ2-2; the D gene is possibly TRBD1 (6 bases). This CDR3 is 15 amino acids long. Germline V gene lookup returns CDR1 LNHDA and CDR2 SQIVND (reference sequence). Trimming took off 1 base at V and 3 bases at J, with 9 bases between the two ends. CDR3 sequence (DNA): TGTGCCAGTAGTATAGCAGGGGTAGACACCGGGGAGCTGTTTTTT. Its translation: CASSIAGVDTGELFF.

The chain is built from TRBV19 and TRBJ1-5; D gene unclear. The CDR3 sequence is 14 residues long. Trimming stripped 4 bases from V and 4 bases from J, with 11 bases between. CDR1 is LNHDA and CDR2 is SQIVND in the germline V gene (reference sequence). CDR3 amino acids: CASSTTGGNQPQHF. The CDR3, as DNA: TGTGCCAGTAGTACGACCGGAGGTAATCAGCCCCAGCATTTT.

The rearrangement joins TRBV5-4 to TRBJ2-3, with 10 bases lining up with TRBD2. This CDR3 is built from 14 residues. V was pared by 0 bases and J by 5 bases, with 0 bases of the junction left unmatched. Germline V gene lookup returns CDR1 SGHNT and CDR2 YYREEE (reference sequence). This chain's CDR3 is CASSLVAGGDTQYF. In DNA, the CDR3 is TGTGCCAGCAGCTTGGTAGCGGGGGGAGATACGCAGTATTTT. Using reference TRBV5-4 and TRBJ2-3 for the parts outside the CDR3, the full variable domain is ETGVTQSPTHLIKTRGQQVTLRCSSQSGHNTVSWYQQALGQGPQFIFQYYREEENGRGNFPPRFSGLQFPNYSSELNVNALELDDSALYLCASSLVAGGDTQYFGPGTRLTVL.

V is TRBV7-2 and J is TRBJ2-7, with TRBD1 identical over 7 bases. Germline trimming cut 5 bases from V and 4 bases from J; bases unmatched to any gene: 2. In germline, CDR1 is SGHTA, CDR2 FQGNSA. The CDR3 contains 12 residues. As DNA, the CDR3 is TGTGCCAGCAGCCTCAGGGGGTACGAGCAGTACTTC. Translated, it gives CASSLRGYEQYF.

The rearrangement links TRBV5-4 to TRBJ2-7; weak D call: TRBD2 (7 bases). Germline V gives CDR1 SGHNT, CDR2 YYREEE (reference sequence). V lost 3 bases, J lost 3 bases, and 13 bases lay in between. The CDR3 is 14 residues long. Written as DNA, the CDR3 is TGTGCCAGCAGCTCCACAGGGACTAACTACGAGCAGTACTTC. Protein: CASSSTGTNYEQYF. Variable domain in full (rest from reference TRBV5-4 and TRBJ2-7): ETGVTQSPTHLIKTRGQQVTLRCSSQSGHNTVSWYQQALGQGPQFIFQYYREEENGRGNFPPRFSGLQFPNYSSELNVNALELDDSALYLCASSSTGTNYEQYFGPGTRLTVT.

This clone was observed a single time. This chain uses TRBV12-5 with TRBJ2-5, with D unresolved. Germline CDR1 LGHNT, CDR2 FRNRAP. The CDR3 runs 14 residues. Trimming took 0 bases from V and 2 from J, leaving 7 bases between them. CDR3 bases: TGTGCTAGTGGTTTGGTACCCGGGCAAGAGACCCAGTACTTC. The encoded protein is CASGLVPGQETQYF.

This rearrangement joins TRBV19 to TRBJ2-3; 9 bases map to TRBD2. Looked up from germline, CDR1 is LNHDA and CDR2 is SQIVND (reference sequence). The CDR3 totals 16 residues. V shed 4 bases, J shed 2 bases, and the junction held 7 bases outside the gene matches. The CDR3 sequence: CASSTRLAATTDTQYF. The CDR3, as DNA: TGTGCCAGTAGTACCCGACTAGCGGCTACCACAGATACGCAGTATTTT.

This sequence joins TRBV7-6 and TRBJ2-2; 14 bases are shared with TRBD2. V lost 5 bases, J lost 3 bases, and 5 bases stayed unmatched. Germline loops: CDR1 SGHVS, CDR2 FNYEAQ. CDR3 length: 17 amino acids. CDR3: CASSIGLAGGYTGELFF. In DNA, the CDR3 is TGTGCCAGCAGCATCGGACTAGCGGGGGGATACACCGGGGAGCTGTTTTTT.

This clone has a single count. The junction departs from the called germline gene at one end, perhaps through a read error. Different DNA sequences within this sample yield the same CDR3. J is TRBJ1-4 and V is TRBV25-1, with D possibly being TRBD1 (5 bases). The CDR3 is 15 amino acids. Germline V gives CDR1 MGHDK, CDR2 SYGVNS. The CDR3 loop is CASSELRQGGEKLFF. The DNA for the CDR3 is TGTGCCAGCAGTGAATTGAGGCAGGGAGGTGAAAAACTGTTTTTC.

The V gene is TRBV11-3, the J gene TRBJ2-1, with 13 positions matching TRBD2. V gave up 5 bases and J gave up 10 bases; unmatched junction bases: 8. This CDR3 has 15 amino acids. CDR1 and CDR2 from the germline V gene are SGHNT and YENEEA. CDR3 residues: CASSPGLAGVFEQFF. CDR3 sequence (DNA): TGTGCCAGCAGCCCTGGACTAGCGGGAGTATTCGAGCAGTTCTTC.

A note on this clone: Different DNA sequences within this sample yield the same CDR3. The chain has TRBV27 and TRBJ1-4; 9 positions match TRBD1. V shed 5 bases and J 7 bases; nucleotides not matched to a gene: 5. CDR1 and CDR2 (germline): MNHEY, SMNVEV (reference sequence). The CDR3 has 14 residues. CDR3 in amino acids: CASSPRDRAEKLFF. As DNA, the CDR3 is TGTGCCAGCAGTCCCCGGGACAGGGCTGAAAAACTGTTTTTT.

The J gene is TRBJ1-1, the V gene TRBV10-3; 8 positions agree with TRBD1. The CDR3 runs 16 residues. Trimming took 2 bases from V and 4 from J; bases not matched to a gene: 9. Looked up from germline, CDR1 is ENHRY and CDR2 is SYGVKD. As DNA, the CDR3 is TGTGCCATCAGTGAGCCGGGACAGGCAGGATCCACTGAAGCTTTCTTT. Amino acids: CAISEPGQAGSTEAFF.

The gene calls are TRBV7-3 and TRBJ2-7; 10 nucleotides line up with TRBD2. Germline assignment: CDR1 SGHTA and CDR2 FQGTGA. The CDR3 sequence is 14 residues long. J lost 4 bases, V lost 5 bases, and 5 bases had no gene match. The DNA of the CDR3 is TGTGCCAGCAGCCCTAGCGGGGGCCAGTACGAGCAGTACTTC. Amino acid sequence: CASSPSGGQYEQYF.

The gene calls are TRBV4-3 and TRBJ1-1, with D unresolved. The length of the CDR3 is 15 residues. In germline, CDR1 is LGHNA, CDR2 YSLEER. V lost 4 bases, J lost 0 bases, and 12 bases lay in between. Written as DNA, the CDR3 is TGCGCCAGCAGCCTAATAACAAGAATGAACACTGAAGCTTTCTTT. Amino acid sequence: CASSLITRMNTEAFF.

The CDR3 DNA is TGCGCCAGCAGCCACCCCAGGGATACCTACGAGCAGTACTTC. Translating it yields CASSHPRDTYEQYF. The chain carries TRBV4-1 and TRBJ2-7, with D possibly being TRBD1 (5 bases). V gave up 3 bases and J gave up 2 bases, with 11 bases separating them. The CDR3 contains 14 residues. Germline CDR1 and CDR2: MGHRA and YSYEKL.

This sequence joins TRBV20-1 and TRBJ2-5, with D possibly matching TRBD2 (5 bases). Germline loops: CDR1 DFQATT, CDR2 SNEGSKA (reference sequence). The CDR3 has 11 residues. The V end was cut by 6 bases, the J end by 2 bases, with 7 bases between. In DNA form, the CDR3 reads TGCAGTGCGCGAGGGCAAGAGACCCAGTACTTC. Its translation is CSARGQETQYF.

This clone was seen only a few times. V and J are TRBV28 and TRBJ2-3, with 9 bases identical to TRBD2. The V gene's germline CDR1 is MDHEN and CDR2 SYDVKM. The CDR3 loop spans 20 amino acids. The junction had 18 bases not matched to a gene; V was cut back by 4 bases and J by 1 base. CDR3 bases: TGTGCCAGCAGTTCATCGGGATGGGCGGGAGGGGGAGGGGGCACAGATACGCAGTATTTT. Amino acid sequence: CASSSSGWAGGGGGTDTQYF.

V usage is TRBV4-1 and J usage is TRBJ2-5, with 8 bases that match TRBD2. The CDR3 length is 17 residues. The V gene end was trimmed by 4 bases and the J gene end by 4 bases; junction bases not matched to a gene: 14. Germline-derived CDR1 and CDR2 are MGHRA and YSYEKL. CDR3 in DNA: TGCGCCAGCAGCCTATTTAGCGGGATTGGTGTTGGAGAGACCCAGTACTTC. Amino acids: CASSLFSGIGVGETQYF.

The chain has TRBV19 and TRBJ2-7; 11 bases agree with TRBD2. Germline CDR1 and CDR2: LNHDA and SQIVND (reference sequence). With V trimmed by 3 bases and J by 3 bases, 4 bases remained unmatched. This CDR3 region has 15 residues. Here the CDR3 DNA reads TGTGCCAGTAGTATTAGCGGGAGGGGGCACTACGAGCAGTACTTC. It is translated as CASSISGRGHYEQYF.

This clone has more than one count but fewer than ten. The CDR3 DNA is TGTGCCAGCAGTTTAAGGGGGCCGGCTGAAGCTTTCTTT. This sequence encodes CASSLRGPAEAFF. This rearrangement joins TRBV28 to TRBJ1-1; 7 positions match TRBD1. V shed 2 bases, J shed 6 bases, and the junction held 3 bases outside the gene matches. This CDR3 spans 13 amino acids. Germline V gives CDR1 MDHEN, CDR2 SYDVKM.

In DNA form, the CDR3 reads TGTGCCAGCAGCGGGAGGGGCGGAGAGATGATCTACGAGCAGTACTTC. Residues: CASSGRGGEMIYEQYF. This chain joins TRBV5-6 and TRBJ2-7, with 7 bases lining up with TRBD2. The CDR3 loop spans 16 amino acids. The junction had 13 bases not matched to a gene; V was cut back by 4 bases and J by 3 bases. Germline V CDR1 and CDR2: SGHDT, YYEEEE.

The chain uses TRBV29-1 and TRBJ2-7; D is perhaps TRBD1 (6 bases). V was trimmed by 5 bases and J by 2 bases, leaving 10 bases between them. Germline CDR1 SQVTM, CDR2 ANQGSEA. The CDR3 sequence is 12 residues long. In DNA form, the CDR3 reads TGCAGCGTTAACAGGGAAACCTACGAGCAGTACTTC. Translating it yields CSVNRETYEQYF.

The chain joins TRBV7-3 to TRBJ2-5, with 8 bases aligning to TRBD1. Germline CDR1 and CDR2: SGHTA and FQGTGA. This CDR3 spans 15 amino acids. V gave up 4 bases and J gave up 5 bases; unmatched junction bases: 9. CDR3: CASSSGQGAGETQYF. Here the CDR3 DNA reads TGTGCCAGCAGCTCCGGACAGGGAGCGGGCGAGACCCAGTACTTC.

This clone has just a few counts. As DNA, the CDR3 is TGTGCCAGCAGCAAAGTACAGACTAGCGGGGTCTACGAGCAGTACTTC. It translates to CASSKVQTSGVYEQYF. This chain links TRBV21-1 with TRBJ2-7; the D call TRBD2 from the table was never checked on the DNA. TRBV21-1 is annotated as a pseudogene. The CDR3 is 16 amino acids.

This chain joins TRBV9 and TRBJ1-1; weak D call: TRBD1 (6 bases). From germline, CDR1 is SGDLS and CDR2 YYNGEE. The V gene lost 4 bases and the J gene lost 0 bases, with 13 bases spanning the gap. This CDR3 contains 15 residues. The DNA of the CDR3 is TGTGCCAGCAGCTCGAACAGGGATATGAACACTGAAGCTTTCTTT. Amino acid sequence: CASSSNRDMNTEAFF.

CDR3 residues: CASSLDYSAYNEQFF. The DNA for the CDR3 is TGTGCCAGCAGCTTAGACTACTCCGCCTACAATGAGCAGTTCTTC. The gene calls are TRBV7-6 and TRBJ2-1; unclear D gene. Per the germline V gene, CDR1 is SGHVS and CDR2 is FNYEAQ. Between the trimmed V and J ends, which lost 1 base and 2 bases, there was a span of 9 bases. This CDR3 contains 15 residues.